This T cell receptor (beta chain) was identified in a study of Graves' ophthalmopathy and Graves' hyperthyroidism. CDR3 regions of TCR beta were amplified from RNA transcripts. RT-PCR in the first round used HTBI primers; a second-round multiplex PCR followed. TCRdb independently ran MiXCR on the multiplex PCR reads; one entry per CDR3 protein. In the table there are hundreds of thousands of distinct CDR3 sequences, approximately 39% of which are singletons. V was cut by 2 bases and J by 6 bases, with 19 bases left in between. From germline, CDR1 is SGHTA and CDR2 FQGTGA. CDR3 size: 17 residues. The genes are TRBV7-3 and TRBJ1-4, with D maybe TRBD1 (6 bases). The TCR was taken from an adult man with Graves' ophthalmopathy. Sequenced material: peripheral blood. This chain's CDR3 is CASSLRPGGAVDEKLFF. CDR3 sequence (DNA): TGTGCCAGCAGCTTACGGCCCGGGGGGGCCGTCGATGAAAAACTGTTTTTT.